A single sample gave rise to the 31 T cell receptor beta chains below, sequenced in a study of vaccination and CD4 T cells after COVID-19. Oncomine TCR Beta short-read sequencing was applied to DNA from cultured CD4+ T cells. TCRdb reanalysed the PCR reads using MiXCR and keeps one entry per CDR3 protein. This table has about 19,000 distinct CDR3 sequences, around three fifths appearing once. Described treatment: approximately 11-day PBMC culture with coronavirus spike peptide pools or control peptides (ViraFEST assay). For these receptors, no antigen is known. The sample consisted of CD4+ T cells from blood, cultured in vitro. The origin of the receptors is a human donor who had recovered from COVID-19.

This clonotype was observed a few times. The chain has TRBV4-3 and TRBJ1-1; D perhaps matches TRBD1 (5 bases). Germline CDR1 LGHNA, CDR2 YSLEER. The CDR3 is 13 amino acids. V was pared by 5 bases and J by 3 bases, with 10 bases between. CDR3 nucleotide sequence: TGCGCCAGCAGCTATATCAGGGACACTGAAGCTTTCTTT. Its translation: CASSYIRDTEAFF.

The rearrangement links TRBV7-2 to TRBJ2-1; 7 positions match TRBD2. The germline CDR1 and CDR2 sequences are SGHTA and FQGNSA. Germline trimming cut 4 bases from V and 4 bases from J; bases unmatched to any gene: 4. CDR3 length: 14 residues. CDR3 residues: CASSSSGTYNEQFF. Written as DNA, the CDR3 is TGTGCCAGCAGCTCTAGCGGAACTTACAATGAGCAGTTCTTC.

This clonotype was seen more than once but under ten times. The rearrangement links TRBV6-1 to TRBJ1-5; D not certain. This CDR3 has 14 amino acids. Germline assignment: CDR1 MNHNS and CDR2 SASEGT. V was clipped by 4 bases and J by 2 bases, with 9 bases between them. The CDR3 DNA follows: TGTGCCAGCAGTGGGGAAAGGCGCAATCAGCCCCAGCATTTT. Its protein product is CASSGERRNQPQHF.

The genes are TRBV6-1 and TRBJ1-1; D is possibly TRBD1 (5 bases). Germline V gene data show CDR1 as MNHNS and CDR2 as SASEGT. The germline V and J ends were trimmed by 11 bases and 0 bases, with 13 bases remaining between them. The CDR3 runs to 13 residues. The chain's CDR3 is CAGQDTLNTEAFF. The DNA of the CDR3 is TGTGCCGGCCAGGACACCTTGAACACTGAAGCTTTCTTT.

The V call is TRBV5-5, the J call TRBJ1-1, with D tentatively TRBD1 (6 bases). The CDR3 is 16 residues long. From germline, CDR1 is SGHKS and CDR2 YYEKEE (reference sequence). V lost 4 bases to trimming and J lost 4 bases, with 20 bases between them. This chain's CDR3 is CASSRTGGGGGTEAFF. CDR3 bases: TGTGCCAGCAGCCGCACTGGGGGGGGCGGGGGCACTGAAGCTTTCTTT.

The chain joins TRBV6-1 to TRBJ1-1, with D unclear. Germline V gene sequence: CDR1 MNHNS, CDR2 SASEGT. The V gene lost 8 bases and the J gene lost 1 base, with 11 bases spanning the gap. This CDR3 has 13 residues. CDR3 protein: CASSALGNTEAFF. In DNA form, the CDR3 reads TGTGCCAGCTCGGCTCTCGGGAACACTGAAGCTTTCTTT.

In DNA, the CDR3 is TGTGCCTGGAGTGTACAAGGGGGCGATGGCTACACCTTC. Encoded protein: CAWSVQGGDGYTF. The chain recombines TRBV30 with TRBJ1-2; TRBD1 agrees at 7 bases. In germline, CDR1 is GTSNPN, CDR2 SVGIG (reference sequence). V shed 0 bases, J shed 6 bases, and the junction held 4 bases outside the gene matches. The CDR3 covers 13 residues. Variable domain in full (rest from reference TRBV30 and TRBJ1-2): SQTIHQWPATLVQPVGSPLSLECTVEGTSNPNLYWYRQAAGRGLQLLFYSVGIGQISSEVPQNLSASRPQDRQFILSSKKLLLSDSGFYLCAWSVQGGDGYTFGSGTRLTVV.

V usage is TRBV20-1 and J usage is TRBJ2-3; TRBD2 agrees at 8 bases. The CDR3 covers 16 residues. Germline CDR1 DFQATT, CDR2 SNEGSKA (reference sequence). After removal of 2 bases from V and 5 bases from J, the junction contained 12 bases not matched to a gene. CDR3 bases: TGCAGTGCTAGATGGGCGGCTAGCGGGTCGATAGATACGCAGTATTTT. Protein: CSARWAASGSIDTQYF.

The chain has TRBV5-1 and TRBJ2-1, with 11 positions matching TRBD2. Unmatched junction bases numbered 5, after V lost 1 base and J lost 8 bases. The length of the CDR3 is 15 residues. Germline CDR1 and CDR2: SGHRS and YFSETQ. The CDR3 DNA follows: TGCGCCAGCAGCTTGTCACTAGCGGGAGTGGATGAGCAGTTCTTC. The encoded protein is CASSLSLAGVDEQFF.

The V call is TRBV7-9, the J call TRBJ2-1; D gene uncertain. Germline lookup yields CDR1 SEHNR and CDR2 FQNEAQ (reference sequence). The germline V and J ends were trimmed by 4 bases and 7 bases, with 11 bases remaining between them. This CDR3 comprises 13 residues. The CDR3 loop reads CASSWGLWNEQFF. In nucleotides, the CDR3 is TGTGCCAGCAGCTGGGGTCTTTGGAATGAGCAGTTCTTC.

This clonotype has more than one count but fewer than ten. The J gene is TRBJ2-1, the V gene TRBV30, with TRBD2 matching 7 bases. The V segment lost 5 bases and the J segment 8 bases; nucleotides outside the gene matches: 12. Germline V lookup: CDR1 GTSNPN, CDR2 SVGIG (reference sequence). This CDR3 has 14 residues. CDR3 nucleotide sequence: TGTGCCTGGGGTCTGGAGGGCGGGAGCTATGAGCAGTTCTTC. Translation gives CAWGLEGGSYEQFF.

This chain uses TRBV20-1 with TRBJ2-3; maybe TRBD2 (6 bases). The CDR3 is made up of 13 amino acids. The germline V gene encodes CDR1 DFQATT and CDR2 SNEGSKA (reference sequence). The CDR3 region has the DNA TGCAGCGCCTCGGGAGTCGGGACAGATACGCAGTATTTT. This gives the protein CSASGVGTDTQYF.

This chain uses TRBV6-5 with TRBJ2-3; TRBD2 matches at 8 bases. The CDR3 is 15 amino acids. V lost 0 bases and J lost 4; bases outside the gene matches: 3. Germline V CDR1 and CDR2: MNHEY, SVGAGI. The chain's CDR3 is CASSYSSGIADTQYF. CDR3 bases: TGTGCCAGCAGTTACTCTAGCGGGATCGCAGATACGCAGTATTTT.

For the CDR3, the DNA is TGTGCCAGCAGCCCTAACAGGGGGCCCTCCTACAATGAGCAGTTCTTC. This encodes CASSPNRGPSYNEQFF. The rearrangement links TRBV5-5 to TRBJ2-1; 9 bases are a match to TRBD1. The CDR3 contains 16 residues. Germline CDR1 is SGHKS and CDR2 is YYEKEE (reference sequence). The trim removed 4 bases at V and 0 bases at J, leaving 5 bases unmatched.

The chain has TRBV7-9 and TRBJ1-2, with D possibly matching TRBD1 (5 bases). Trimming shortened V by 2 bases and J by 2 bases, and 15 bases separated the two germline ends. Germline assignment: CDR1 SEHNR and CDR2 FQNEAQ (reference sequence). The CDR3 has 16 residues. Here the CDR3 reads CASSLIREKLNYGYTF. As DNA, the CDR3 is TGTGCCAGCAGCTTAATCAGGGAAAAGTTGAACTATGGCTACACCTTC.

The chain combines TRBV27 with TRBJ1-5; the D gene is possibly TRBD1 (5 bases). The germline CDR1 and CDR2 sequences are MNHEY and SMNVEV (reference sequence). CDR3 length: 15 residues. The V end was cut by 5 bases, the J end by 0 bases, with 11 bases between. CDR3: CASSPDSYSNQPQHF. DNA for the CDR3: TGTGCCAGCAGTCCCGACAGCTATAGCAATCAGCCCCAGCATTTT.

This clonotype was counted a few times. This chain connects TRBV6-1 to TRBJ1-1; perhaps TRBD1 as D (5 bases). The CDR3 length is 14 residues. Germline CDR1 MNHNS, CDR2 SASEGT. V lost 8 bases and J 4 bases, leaving 17 bases between the germline ends. CDR3 loop: CASSSRGDGTEAFF. DNA of the CDR3: TGTGCCAGCTCCAGTCGAGGGGACGGCACTGAAGCTTTCTTT.

This clonotype came up a few times. The rearrangement links TRBV6-5 to TRBJ1-3; no definite D call. The CDR3 totals 14 residues. V lost 0 bases, J lost 9 bases, and 12 bases lay in between. CDR1 is MNHEY, CDR2 SVGAGI, per germline. The CDR3, as DNA: TGTGCCAGCAGTTACTCGGTCTCCCTAGGCACCATATATTTT. This codes for CASSYSVSLGTIYF.

This clonotype showed up just a few times. The chain carries TRBV6-5 and TRBJ1-3, with a tentative D call TRBD1 (6 bases). CDR1 is MNHEY and CDR2 is SVGAGI in the germline V gene. Trimming stripped 0 bases from V and 4 bases from J, with 10 bases between. CDR3 length equals 15 residues. The CDR3 bases are TGTGCCAGCAGTTACTCAGGGACAAGAGGAAACACCATATATTTT. It is translated as CASSYSGTRGNTIYF.

This chain connects TRBV20-1 to TRBJ1-1; weak D call: TRBD1 (5 bases). Trimming took 5 bases from V and 1 from J, leaving 14 bases between them. Germline CDR1 and CDR2: DFQATT and SNEGSKA (reference sequence). The CDR3 extends over 14 amino acids. CDR3 residues: CSALGGGWNTEAFF. CDR3 sequence (DNA): TGCAGTGCTCTCGGGGGGGGATGGAACACTGAAGCTTTCTTT.

V and J are TRBV19 and TRBJ2-1; 13 positions agree with TRBD2. Germline trimming cut 7 bases from V and 2 bases from J; bases unmatched to any gene: 8. The CDR3 is made up of 17 amino acids. CDR1 is LNHDA, CDR2 SQIVND, per germline (reference sequence). The CDR3: CASMGTSGTTAYNEQFF. The CDR3 bases are TGTGCCAGTATGGGGACTAGCGGGACAACTGCCTACAATGAGCAGTTCTTC.

The V and J genes are TRBV11-2 and TRBJ2-3, with 8 bases matching TRBD2. V lost 2 bases to trimming and J lost 3 bases; unmatched junction nucleotides: 4. This CDR3 contains 15 residues. Germline V gene lookup returns CDR1 SGHAT and CDR2 FQNNGV. The CDR3 is CASSLSPGGTDTQYF. CDR3 DNA sequence: TGTGCCAGCAGCTTAAGCCCGGGGGGGACAGATACGCAGTATTTT. Drawing the rest from reference TRBV11-2 and TRBJ2-3, the complete variable domain is EAGVAQSPRYKIIEKRQSVAFWCNPISGHATLYWYQQILGQGPKLLIQFQNNGVVDDSQLPKDRFSAERLKGVDSTLKIQPAKLEDSAVYLCASSLSPGGTDTQYFGPGTRLTVL.

The chain employs TRBV6-2 or TRBV6-3 and TRBJ1-1, with a possible D match to TRBD1 (5 bases). Germline V gene data show CDR1 as MNHEY and CDR2 as SVGEGT. The CDR3 covers 14 residues. Trimming removed 2 bases at V and 5 bases at J, with 12 bases between. CDR3 in amino acids: CASSYMGGWTEAFF. Here the CDR3 DNA reads TGTGCCAGCAGTTACATGGGGGGTTGGACTGAAGCTTTCTTT.

The J gene is TRBJ2-5, the V gene TRBV19; 10 bases are a match to TRBD2. Per germline, CDR1 LNHDA and CDR2 SQIVND (reference sequence). The junction had 9 bases not matched to a gene; V was cut back by 1 base and J by 4 bases. The CDR3 is made up of 17 amino acids. CDR3 residues: CASSIGGRLAGVETQYF. DNA for the CDR3: TGTGCCAGTAGTATAGGGGGGAGGCTAGCGGGAGTAGAGACCCAGTACTTC.

The chain employs TRBV7-8 and TRBJ1-5, with TRBD1 matching over 7 bases. The ends lost 5 bases at V and 0 bases at J; junction bases unmatched: 7. Germline V gene data show CDR1 as SGHVS and CDR2 as FQNEAQ. This CDR3 spans 16 amino acids. The CDR3: CASSLGTAHSNQPQHF. Written as DNA, the CDR3 is TGTGCCAGCAGCCTAGGGACAGCTCATAGCAATCAGCCCCAGCATTTT.

A few counts support this clonotype. The V call is TRBV7-9, the J call TRBJ1-2; D is undetermined. The CDR3 runs 14 residues. CDR1 SEHNR and CDR2 FQNEAQ come from the germline V gene (reference sequence). The germline V and J ends were trimmed by 1 base and 5 bases, with 11 bases remaining between them. The CDR3 region has the DNA TGTGCCAGCAGCTTAGACACGAACGGTTATGGCTACACCTTC. Protein: CASSLDTNGYGYTF.

This clonotype has just a few counts. The V call is TRBV10-3, the J call TRBJ2-7; 11 nucleotides line up with TRBD1. The germline CDR1 and CDR2 sequences are ENHRY and SYGVKD. The CDR3 length is 15 residues. V lost 2 bases and J lost 3; bases outside the gene matches: 3. CDR3 amino acids: CAISEGTGGSYEQYF. CDR3 nucleotides: TGTGCCATCAGTGAGGGGACAGGGGGTAGCTACGAGCAGTACTTC.

About this clonotype: Germline is not matched at one junction end, which may reflect a read error. This chain connects TRBV19 to TRBJ1-5; 9 bases match TRBD1. CDR1 and CDR2 from the germline V gene are LNHDA and SQIVND (reference sequence). The CDR3 is 14 residues long. Here the CDR3 DNA reads TGTACCAGTGGGGGACAGGGTGGGTATCAGCCCCAGCATTTT. It yields the protein CTSGGQGGYQPQHF.

The chain couples TRBV2 to TRBJ2-3; TRBD1 aligns across 8 bases. The ends lost 2 bases at V and 4 bases at J; junction bases unmatched: 2. There are 14 residues in the CDR3. The germline CDR1 and CDR2 sequences are SNHLY and FYNNEI. This CDR3 reads CASSEQGAADTQYF. CDR3 DNA sequence: TGTGCCAGCAGTGAACAGGGGGCGGCAGATACGCAGTATTTT.

This chain joins TRBV7-9 and TRBJ2-4, with 8 bases aligning to TRBD1. There are 17 residues in the CDR3. Germline assignment: CDR1 SEHNR and CDR2 FQNEAQ (reference sequence). V dropped 1 base and J dropped 0; count of bases not matched to a gene: 5. The CDR3 loop reads CASSLDTGGLAKNIQYF. CDR3 coding DNA: TGTGCCAGCAGCTTAGACACAGGGGGTCTAGCCAAAAACATTCAGTACTTC.

The chain employs TRBV14 and TRBJ2-3; tentative D call: TRBD2 (6 bases). From germline, CDR1 is SGHDN and CDR2 FVKESK. The CDR3 covers 13 residues. Trimming took off 6 bases at V and 3 bases at J, with 10 bases between the two ends. CDR3 residues: CASSWLATDTQYF. CDR3 in DNA: TGTGCCAGCAGTTGGCTAGCGACAGATACGCAGTATTTT.